These T cell receptor beta chains were read from a single sample in a study of blood T cell repertoires in COVID-19. This table comes from immunoSEQ multiplex PCR, and its TCRdb copy is limited to in-frame clones, with some not included. The sample holds 200,000 or so clones, about 87% seen once. What was sequenced was peripheral blood. The receptors were gathered from a man aged 25 to 40 with COVID-19, enrolled during active disease. Both conserved end residues are trimmed from each CDR3. D genes are given only for firm matches. A row's size may be missing; if present it is once, few, many or a size class.

-	-	TRBJ2-1	15	TRBV21-1	ASRTLRGTGPWDEQF
-	-	TRBJ1-1	11	TRBV3-1/TRBV3-2	ASSQNINTEAF
-	-	TRBJ1-4	12	TRBV11-2	ASVKNAISEKLF
TRBD2	-	TRBJ2-7	13	TRBV5-1	ASTFSLAGSGEQY
-	once	TRBJ2-1	15	TRBV10-1	ASITPWGLDAYNEQF
-	-	TRBJ2-1	15	TRBV7-9	ASSSVESGKIYNEQF
-	-	TRBJ2-3	12	TRBV2	ASSESPNTDTQY
TRBD2	-	TRBJ2-7	12	TRBV5-6	ASSPPSGRDEQY
-	-	TRBJ2-7	12	TRBV27	ASSFGAGSYEQY
TRBD2	-	TRBJ2-2	11	TRBV7-2	ASSLPSGAELF
-	-	TRBJ2-5	11	TRBV4-3	ASSQVLRGTQY
TRBD2	-	TRBJ2-2	15	TRBV4-3	ASSHSPLGGVDGELF
TRBD1	-	TRBJ1-6	13	TRBV5-4	ASSFETGWGSPLH
-	-	TRBJ1-3	14	TRBV7-2	ASSSSPGIGGNTIY
TRBD1	-	TRBJ1-4	11	TRBV6-5	ATQGTANEKLF
TRBD1	-	TRBJ2-7	12	TRBV11-3	ASSSGTGGDEQY
-	-	TRBJ1-2	11	TRBV6-5	ASSYLGLYGYT
TRBD2	once	TRBJ2-7	13	TRBV19	ASSQTSGGTYEQY
-	-	TRBJ2-7	12	TRBV5-1	ASSSGEIPYEQY
TRBD1	-	TRBJ2-7	11	TRBV7-6	ASSQNRGHEQY
TRBD1	-	TRBJ1-6	11	TRBV30	AWRGQGNSPLH
-	-	TRBJ2-1	13	TRBV4-1	ASSQDFEAYNEQF
TRBD1	-	TRBJ1-4	12	TRBV5-1	ASSPGQANEKLF
-	once	TRBJ1-2	12	TRBV14	ASSQGQANYGYT
TRBD1	-	TRBJ1-6	13	TRBV5-4	ASSPGQGGESPLH
-	once	TRBJ1-1	11	TRBV5-6	ASSKDRRTEAF
TRBD1	-	TRBJ2-5	14	TRBV5-1	ASSRTTGVRSETQY
-	-	TRBJ1-5	15	TRBV18	ASSPPQGTHSNQPQH
-	once	TRBJ2-5	17	TRBV27	ASSPGRGSTGSYQETQY
TRBD2	-	TRBJ2-2	19	TRBV19	ASRTPGRSVGGPMRTGELF
-	-	TRBJ1-1	11	TRBV29-1	SVGGRGGTEAF
TRBD1	-	TRBJ2-1	12	TRBV29-1	SVPLDRAYNEQF
TRBD1	-	TRBJ2-7	11	TRBV27	ASSPDRGNEQY
-	-	TRBJ2-2	11	TRBV6-5	ASSYGPQGELF
TRBD2	once	TRBJ2-5	13	TRBV2	ASSGLGTSQETQY
-	-	TRBJ1-1	12	TRBV6-2/TRBV6-3	ASSRPGDNTEAF
TRBD1	-	TRBJ2-7	14	TRBV5-1	ASSLGGTGGSYEQY
TRBD1	-	TRBJ2-7	12	TRBV5-4	ASSRSRQGGEQY
TRBD2	-	TRBJ2-7	12	TRBV6-5	ASIRTSGSYEQY
TRBD2	-	TRBJ2-1	13	TRBV27	ASSSGGASNNEQF
TRBD1	-	TRBJ1-5	14	TRBV20-1	SASRTGVYSNQPQH
-	-	TRBJ2-5	13	TRBV5-6	ASSSFRDAQETQY
-	once	TRBJ2-2	13	TRBV27	ASSLVRGLTGELF
TRBD2	-	TRBJ2-7	13	TRBV10-3	AITPNSGAPYEQY